This is a list of T cell receptor beta chains from one sample in a study of T cells in tuberculosis. The method was immunoSEQ multiplex PCR; TCRdb's version includes in-frame clones alone and lacks a portion of them. The profile shows over 30,000 clones, approximately 97% of them singletons. The sequenced material came from PBMCs. Every receptor here comes from a donor aged 10 to 29 with latent tuberculosis or without tuberculosis infection. The CDR3 runs from the conserved cysteine through the conserved F or W. D genes are given only for firm matches. Some rows mark clone size as missing; the rest say once, few, many or name a class of expanded clone.

len: 13
v_gene: TRBV5-1
abundance: -
d_gene: -
j_gene: TRBJ1-1
CDR3aa: CASSLAGSDEAFF
CDR3nt: TGCGCCAGCAGCTTGGCAGGGTCTGACGAAGCTTTCTTT

len: 14
v_gene: TRBV7-6
abundance: -
d_gene: -
j_gene: TRBJ2-1
CDR3aa: CASSLVPSSNEQFF
CDR3nt: TGTGCCAGCAGCTTAGTCCCCTCTAGTAATGAGCAGTTCTTC

len: 17
v_gene: TRBV4-1
abundance: -
d_gene: -
j_gene: TRBJ1-3
CDR3aa: CASSQEMNGGAGNTIYF
CDR3nt: TGCGCCAGCAGCCAAGAGATGAACGGCGGGGCTGGAAACACCATATATTTT

len: 12
v_gene: TRBV28
abundance: -
d_gene: -
j_gene: TRBJ1-2
CDR3aa: CASTGQSYGYTF
CDR3nt: TGTGCCAGCACCGGACAAAGCTATGGCTACACCTTC

len: 16
v_gene: TRBV5-1
abundance: once
d_gene: TRBD1
j_gene: TRBJ1-5
CDR3aa: CASSLGGQGRNQPQHF
CDR3nt: TGCGCCAGCAGCTTGGGGGGACAGGGCAGAAATCAGCCCCAGCATTTT

len: 14
v_gene: TRBV5-1
abundance: -
d_gene: -
j_gene: TRBJ1-5
CDR3aa: CASSLTGTNQPQHF
CDR3nt: TGCGCCAGCAGCTTAACAGGGACCAATCAGCCCCAGCATTTT

len: 17
v_gene: TRBV19
abundance: -
d_gene: -
j_gene: TRBJ2-1
CDR3aa: CASSLGHRVGAYNEQFF
CDR3nt: TGTGCCAGTAGTCTTGGGCATCGAGTAGGGGCCTACAATGAGCAGTTCTTC

len: 19
v_gene: TRBV19
abundance: once
d_gene: TRBD1
j_gene: TRBJ2-4
CDR3aa: CASSIGPGQGGWSKNIQYF
CDR3nt: TGTGCCAGTAGTATAGGCCCGGGACAGGGCGGCTGGTCCAAAAACATTCAGTACTTC

len: 16
v_gene: TRBV5-1
abundance: -
d_gene: -
j_gene: TRBJ2-7
CDR3aa: CASSLRSGAEAYEQYF
CDR3nt: TGCGCCAGCAGCTTGAGGTCTGGGGCAGAAGCCTACGAGCAGTACTTC

len: 15
v_gene: TRBV5-1
abundance: once
d_gene: TRBD1
j_gene: TRBJ2-7
CDR3aa: CASSLQGASSYEQYF
CDR3nt: TGCGCCAGCAGCTTACAGGGGGCTTCCTCCTACGAGCAGTACTTC

len: 14
v_gene: TRBV12-5
abundance: -
d_gene: TRBD1
j_gene: TRBJ1-2
CDR3aa: CASAWTGGDYGYTF
CDR3nt: TGTGCTAGTGCTTGGACAGGGGGCGACTATGGCTACACCTTC

len: 13
v_gene: TRBV5-1
abundance: -
d_gene: TRBD1
j_gene: TRBJ2-7
CDR3aa: CASSWGQSYEQYF
CDR3nt: TGCGCCAGCAGCTGGGGACAGTCCTACGAGCAGTACTTC

len: 15
v_gene: TRBV19
abundance: -
d_gene: TRBD2
j_gene: TRBJ2-2
CDR3aa: CASSITSANTGELFF
CDR3nt: TGTGCCAGTAGTATTACTAGCGCTAACACCGGGGAGCTGTTTTTT

len: 15
v_gene: TRBV18
abundance: -
d_gene: TRBD2
j_gene: TRBJ2-1
CDR3aa: CASSPAGGWGNEQFF
CDR3nt: TGTGCCAGCTCACCAGCGGGAGGCTGGGGCAATGAGCAGTTCTTC

len: 13
v_gene: TRBV6-1
abundance: -
d_gene: TRBD2
j_gene: TRBJ2-1
CDR3aa: CASSVGGYNEQFF
CDR3nt: TGTGCCAGCAGTGTCGGGGGGTACAATGAGCAGTTCTTC

len: 14
v_gene: TRBV5-1
abundance: -
d_gene: -
j_gene: TRBJ1-1
CDR3aa: CASSLGQRNTEAFF
CDR3nt: TGCGCCAGCAGCTTGGGGCAAAGGAACACTGAAGCTTTCTTT

len: 14
v_gene: TRBV28
abundance: -
d_gene: -
j_gene: TRBJ1-4
CDR3aa: CASSKTSTNEKLFF
CDR3nt: TGTGCCAGCAGTAAGACATCAACTAATGAAAAACTGTTTTTT

len: 14
v_gene: TRBV5-6
abundance: -
d_gene: -
j_gene: TRBJ1-1
CDR3aa: CASSLDDRNTEAFF
CDR3nt: TGTGCCAGCAGCTTGGATGATAGAAACACTGAAGCTTTCTTT